One sample yielded the 13 T cell receptor beta chains listed below, sequenced in a study of T cells after yellow fever vaccination. MiXCR was run by TCRdb on the 5' RACE reads, yielding one entry per CDR3 protein. The sample has 200,000 to 300,000 distinct CDR3 sequences, roughly 3.7% seen once. Sequenced here: PBMCs, sampled 15 days after the yellow fever booster vaccination. The receptor source for this set is a man younger than 35 who received the YFV17D yellow fever vaccine.

This clonotype showed up many times. The CDR3 reads CATAGSSDIQYF. CDR3 bases: TGTGCCACCGCCGGATCCAGCGACATTCAGTACTTC. The V and J genes are TRBV15 and TRBJ2-4; D uncertain. The V end lost 8 bases, the J end lost 8 bases, and 13 bases lay between the germline ends. The CDR3 has 12 residues. Germline V gene lookup returns CDR1 LNHNV and CDR2 YYDKDF (reference sequence).

This clonotype appeared many times. The chain carries TRBV9 and TRBJ2-3; D might be TRBD1 or TRBD2, each matching 5 bases. The CDR3 covers 13 residues. Trimming took off 2 bases at V and 4 bases at J, with 8 bases between the two ends. Germline V CDR1 and CDR2: SGDLS, YYNGEE. For the CDR3, the DNA is TGTGCCAGCAGCGTTGTGGGGGCAGATACGCAGTATTTT. The encoded protein is CASSVVGADTQYF. Complete variable domain (other parts from reference TRBV9 and TRBJ2-3): DSGVTQTPKHLITATGQRVTLRCSPRSGDLSVYWYQQSLDQGLQFLIQYYNGEERAKGNILERFSAQQFPDLHSELNLSSLELGDSALYFCASSVVGADTQYFGPGTRLTVL.

The sample holds many counts of this clonotype. V and J are TRBV7-2 and TRBJ2-2; weak D call: TRBD2 (6 bases). V dropped 5 bases and J dropped 0 bases, with 10 bases sitting between them. Per the germline V gene, CDR1 is SGHTA and CDR2 is FQGNSA. The CDR3 runs 15 residues. The CDR3 nucleotides are TGTGCCAGCAGCCGAGGAGGGGCGAACACCGGGGAGCTGTTTTTT. It yields the protein CASSRGGANTGELFF.

Points on this clonotype: This may stem from a read error, because a much larger clone lies one nucleotide away. V usage is TRBV11-2 and J usage is TRBJ2-5; maybe TRBD1 (6 bases). This CDR3 spans 14 amino acids. V lost 2 bases and J 6 bases, leaving 13 bases between the germline ends. Germline-derived CDR1 and CDR2 are SGHAT and FQNNGV. DNA of the CDR3: TGTGCCAGCAGCTTACCAGGGGATAGGAAGACCCAGTACTTC. Translated, it gives CASSLPGDRKTQYF. Drawing the rest from reference TRBV11-2 and TRBJ2-5, the complete variable domain is EAGVAQSPRYKIIEKRQSVAFWCNPISGHATLYWYQQILGQGPKLLIQFQNNGVVDDSQLPKDRFSAERLKGVDSTLKIQPAKLEDSAVYLCASSLPGDRKTQYFGPGTRLLVL.

This clonotype was seen only a few times. This chain uses TRBV10-3 with TRBJ2-1; D remains unclear. The CDR3 has 13 amino acids. CDR1 ENHRY and CDR2 SYGVKD come from the germline V gene. V was cut by 2 bases and J by 8 bases, with 10 bases left in between. The CDR3 region is CAISEAREDEQFF. Here the CDR3 DNA reads TGTGCCATCAGTGAGGCCAGAGAGGATGAGCAGTTCTTC.

This chain connects TRBV4-1 to TRBJ1-5; TRBD1 is a possible D gene (5 bases). The germline gives CDR1 MGHRA, CDR2 YSYEKL. The V gene lost 1 base and the J gene lost 2 bases, with 12 bases spanning the gap. CDR3 length: 16 amino acids. The CDR3 spells CASSQGRQQGNQPQHF. The DNA of the CDR3 is TGCGCCAGCAGCCAAGGCCGGCAACAGGGCAATCAGCCCCAGCATTTT.

This clonotype came up many times. The chain has TRBV7-9 and TRBJ1-2; D possibly corresponds to TRBD1 (6 bases). The CDR3 has 15 amino acids. Trimming removed 5 bases from V and 6 bases from J, with 19 bases in between. Germline lookup yields CDR1 SEHNR and CDR2 FQNEAQ (reference sequence). CDR3 sequence: CASSTQGLVYDGYTF. The CDR3 DNA reads as TGTGCCAGCAGCACCCAGGGGCTAGTATATGATGGCTACACCTTC.

Note on this clonotype: A read error may be the cause here, since a much bigger clone is one base away. V and J are TRBV2 and TRBJ2-1, with D uncertain. CDR3 length: 10 amino acids. CDR1 SNHLY and CDR2 FYNNEI come from the germline V gene. The CDR3 DNA follows: TGTGCCAGCACCGGCAATGAGGAGTTCTTC. Protein: CASTGNEEFF.

This clonotype was seen ten or more times. The chain combines TRBV5-1 with TRBJ2-1; TRBD2 matches at 12 bases. V trimming: 3 bases; J trimming: 4 bases; junction bases outside the gene matches: 14. This CDR3 region has 19 residues. Germline loops: CDR1 SGHRS, CDR2 YFSETQ. CDR3 nucleotides: TGCGCCAGCAGCTGGGGATCTAGCGGGGGGGCCGGTGGATACAATGAGCAGTTCTTC. This translates into CASSWGSSGGAGGYNEQFF.

Ten or more counts support this clonotype. V usage is TRBV5-1 and J usage is TRBJ2-3; D may be TRBD1 (5 bases). Per the germline V gene, CDR1 is SGHRS and CDR2 is YFSETQ. The CDR3 extends over 15 amino acids. V lost 7 bases, J lost 2 bases, and 17 bases lay in between. This CDR3 is CASRAGSQATDTQYF. The CDR3 region has the DNA TGCGCCAGCCGGGCAGGATCACAGGCCACAGATACGCAGTATTTT.

Ten or more counts support this clonotype. V and J are TRBV2 and TRBJ1-5, with 7 nucleotides matching TRBD1. The CDR3 runs to 12 residues. Per germline, CDR1 SNHLY and CDR2 FYNNEI. V shed 4 bases and J 12 bases; nucleotides not matched to a gene: 6. The CDR3 bases are TGTGCCAGCAGTGTTGACAGGGTGGACCAGCATTTT. Translating gives CASSVDRVDQHF.

In this sample, this clonotype turned up many times. The chain is built from TRBV2 and TRBJ1-5; a weak D match, TRBD1 (5 bases). Germline V gives CDR1 SNHLY, CDR2 FYNNEI. Trimming took off 8 bases at V and 7 bases at J, with 12 bases between the two ends. This CDR3 comprises 12 residues. The CDR3 spells CASSRVTQPQHF. The CDR3 coding sequence is TGTGCCAGCTCCAGGGTAACCCAGCCCCAGCATTTT. The full variable domain, in which reference TRBV2 and TRBJ1-5 provide the parts outside the CDR3, is EPEVTQTPSHQVTQMGQEVILRCVPISNHLYFYWYRQILGQKVEFLVSFYNNEISEKSEIFDDQFSVERPDGSNFTLKIRSTKLEDSAMYFCASSRVTQPQHFGDGTRLSIL.

A few counts support this clonotype. The chain couples TRBV12-3 or TRBV12-4 to TRBJ2-5, with 10 positions matching TRBD1. The junction had 9 bases not matched to a gene; V was cut back by 6 bases and J by 5 bases. This CDR3 region has 15 residues. The CDR3 sequence is CASSSTGQGTETQYF. The DNA for the CDR3 is TGTGCCAGCAGCTCCACGGGACAGGGGACGGAGACCCAGTACTTC.